Following are 16 T cell receptor beta chains from one sample sequenced in a study of tumor-infiltrating lymphocytes in primary liver carcinoma. With a constant-region primer, TCR beta cDNA was made from approximately 520 ng of total RNA. What produced the TCR beta libraries was three nested multiplex PCR rounds using slightly modified ARM-PCR. It was with TRBV1-TRBV30 forward primers and a C-beta reverse primer that the first two PCR rounds were run, at 10 to 11 cycles each. In TCRdb, the multiplex PCR reads were re-called with MiXCR into one record per CDR3 protein. The repertoire holds 100,000 or so distinct CDR3 sequences, with around two thirds as singletons. For each extraction, RNA and DNA were obtained together from about 20-30 mg of unsorted bulk tissue. Sequenced input: liver tumor tissue from sampling region 2. Stated subset: tumor region T2, inferior pole. The receptor source for this set is a woman aged 55 to 70 with primary liver carcinoma and hepatitis B virus infection.

This clonotype was found a few times. This may be a read error, as it is one base from a much larger clone. Likely a read error: the CDR3 ends without its conserved phenylalanine or tryptophan. The chain links TRBV28 to TRBJ2-1; the D is unclear. Germline V gene sequence: CDR1 MDHEN, CDR2 SYDVKM. The CDR3 spans 17 residues. V was cut by 4 bases and J by 0 bases, with 16 bases left in between. The CDR3 loop is CASSSLGMAYSYNEQFL. DNA for the CDR3: TGTGCCAGCAGTTCACTTGGCATGGCCTACTCCTACAATGAGCAGTTCTTA.

There are a few counts of this clonotype. V and J are TRBV28 and TRBJ1-3, with a tentative D call TRBD1 (5 bases). The CDR3 has 15 amino acids. Germline V CDR1 and CDR2: MDHEN, SYDVKM. Trimming took 6 bases from V and 2 from J, leaving 14 bases between them. The CDR3 DNA reads TGTGCCAGCAGACCCGGGCCGGGGGCTGGAAACACCATATATTTT. Protein sequence: CASRPGPGAGNTIYF.

Note on this clonotype: A much larger clonotype is one base distant, so this may be a read error. The DNA for the CDR3 is TGTGCCAGCAGCTTGCGTAAGGAGAGGAACACTGAAGATTTCTTT. This codes for CASSLRKERNTEDFF. V and J are TRBV7-8 and TRBJ1-1; no firm D call. Germline V gene lookup returns CDR1 SGHVS and CDR2 FQNEAQ. This CDR3 is 15 amino acids long.

This clonotype has only a few counts. The chain couples TRBV19 to TRBJ2-1; maybe TRBD2 (5 bases). In germline, CDR1 is LNHDA, CDR2 SQIVND (reference sequence). This CDR3 has 17 residues. V was trimmed by 5 bases and J by 4 bases, leaving 21 bases between them. This chain's CDR3 is CASSLRQMASWYNEQFF. In DNA form, the CDR3 reads TGTGCCAGTAGTCTTCGACAAATGGCTAGCTGGTACAATGAGCAGTTCTTC.

Worth noting for this clonotype: Given a much more abundant clone one base away, this may be a read error. The genes are TRBV12-3 or TRBV12-4 and TRBJ2-2, with 10 bases lining up with TRBD1. The length of the CDR3 is 16 residues. The V and J ends lost 4 bases and 7 bases, in that order; junction bases with no gene match: 9. As DNA, the CDR3 is TGTGCCAGCAGTTCCCGGGACAGGGGATGGATCGGGGAGCTGTTTTTT. As protein: CASSSRDRGWIGELFF.

This clonotype was detected a few times. This clone may be a read error of a much larger clone one base away. This likely comes from a read error, as the CDR3 has no conserved phenylalanine or tryptophan at its end. J is TRBJ2-3 and V is TRBV6-5, with D unresolved. Germline CDR1 reads MNHEY; CDR2 reads SVGAGI. The CDR3 is 14 residues long. V shed 5 bases and J shed 2 bases, with 11 bases lying between them. CDR3: CASSLRSNTDTQYS. CDR3 nucleotides: TGTGCCAGCAGTCTTCGTTCGAACACAGATACGCAGTATTCT.

The chain is built from TRBV2 and TRBJ2-5; D is undetermined. Trimming shortened V by 8 bases and J by 0 bases, and 10 bases separated the two germline ends. This CDR3 has 13 amino acids. The V gene's germline CDR1 is SNHLY and CDR2 FYNNEI. The CDR3 here is CASGLLYQETQYF. As DNA, the CDR3 is TGTGCCAGCGGTTTACTGTACCAAGAGACCCAGTACTTC.

About this clonotype: Compared with germline, one end of the junction differs, possibly owing to a read error. The chain links TRBV5-6 to TRBJ2-2, with TRBD2 as a possible D gene (6 bases). There are 15 residues in the CDR3. The germline gives CDR1 SGHDT, CDR2 YYEEEE. The CDR3 bases are TGTGCCAGCAGCTTGTTCGGGAGAACCACCGGGAAGCTGTTTTTT. This sequence encodes CASSLFGRTTGKLFF.

Points on this clonotype: A much larger clone sits a single nucleotide away, making a read error possible. This chain links TRBV7-9 with TRBJ2-3, with D possibly matching TRBD2 (5 bases). The CDR3 spans 15 residues. Trimming cost V 6 bases and J 2 bases, with 15 bases left between them. Germline CDR1 reads SEHNR; CDR2 reads FQNEAQ (reference sequence). This chain's CDR3 is CASSPKRGLTDTQYF. The CDR3 coding sequence is TGTGCCAGCAGTCCCAAAAGAGGGCTCACAGATACGCAGTATTTT.

The chain uses TRBV4-2 and TRBJ1-4; TRBD1 agrees at 7 bases. This CDR3 spans 14 amino acids. Germline V gives CDR1 LGHNA, CDR2 YNFKEQ. V lost 10 bases and J lost 4; bases outside the gene matches: 9. CDR3 in DNA: TGTGCCACTAGCCAAGCAGGGGGTAATGAAAAACTGTTTTTT. It translates to CATSQAGGNEKLFF.

In regard to this clonotype: Given the absence of the conserved phenylalanine or tryptophan at the CDR3 end, a read error is likely. This rearrangement joins TRBV28 to TRBJ2-1, with D possibly TRBD2 on 6 matching bases. Per germline, CDR1 MDHEN and CDR2 SYDVKM. CDR3 size: 17 residues. The CDR3 is CASSLGTFVFSYNGQFS. As DNA, the CDR3 is TGTGCCAGCAGTTTAGGGACTTTTGTCTTCTCCTACAATGGGCAGTTCTCC.

The chain is built from TRBV7-9 and TRBJ2-7; possibly TRBD2 for D (6 bases). The V and J ends lost 3 bases and 3 bases respectively, with 12 bases between them. The V gene's germline CDR1 is SEHNR and CDR2 FQNEAQ (reference sequence). CDR3 size: 14 residues. The CDR3 protein is CASSFYLGGYEQYF. In DNA, the CDR3 is TGTGCCAGCAGCTTCTACCTGGGAGGCTACGAGCAGTACTTC.

This chain uses TRBV29-1 with TRBJ2-3; D is uncertain. Trimming left V 6 bases short and J 15 bases short, with 31 bases between. The CDR3 consists of 15 residues. Germline V CDR1 and CDR2: SQVTM, ANQGSEA. The CDR3 spells CSVGVQSLGTDTRYF. CDR3 bases: TGCAGCGTAGGAGTGCAGTCCCTAGGCACAGATACGCGCTATTTT.

To note about this clonotype: A read error may produce the germline difference seen at one junction end. J is TRBJ2-7 and V is TRBV11-2, with no clear D. Per the germline V gene, CDR1 is SGHAT and CDR2 is FQNNGV. CDR3 length equals 14 residues. The CDR3 is CPSSLALRTYEQYF. CDR3 bases: TGTCCCAGCAGCTTAGCCTTGAGGACCTACGAGCAGTACTTC.

A remark on this clonotype: A much larger clone differs from this one at a single base, so this may be a read error. The chain uses TRBV7-9 and TRBJ2-6; tentative D call: TRBD1 (5 bases). CDR3 length: 14 amino acids. The germline CDR1 and CDR2 sequences are SEHNR and FQNEAQ (reference sequence). In DNA form, the CDR3 reads TGTGCCAGCACAGAATCCGGTGGGGCCAGCGTCCTGACTTTC. Amino acids: CASTESGGASVLTF.

The chain uses TRBV11-2 and TRBJ2-3; D gene unclear. CDR3 length: 15 amino acids. V lost 5 bases, J lost 1 base, and 13 bases lay in between. From germline, CDR1 is SGHAT and CDR2 FQNNGV. CDR3: CASSLRLGRTDTQYF. In nucleotides, the CDR3 is TGTGCCAGCAGCCTCAGGCTAGGACGCACAGATACGCAGTATTTT.